A single sample is the source of the 5 T cell receptor beta chains below, sequenced in a study of blood T cell repertoires in COVID-19. The protocol was immunoSEQ multiplex PCR, while the TCRdb copy is restricted to in-frame clones and leaves out a portion. The sample has some 220,000 clones, about nine tenths seen once. Sequenced sample: peripheral blood. The receptors shown here come from a man younger than 40 with COVID-19, enrolled during active disease.

The chain uses TRBV7-9 and TRBJ1-2; TRBD1 agrees at 10 bases. V shed 6 bases, J shed 6 bases, and the junction held 10 bases outside the gene matches. Germline V gene data show CDR1 as SEHNR and CDR2 as FQNEAQ (reference sequence). The length of the CDR3 is 15 residues. This CDR3 is CASRATGTGENGYTF. DNA of the CDR3: TGTGCCAGCAGGGCAACCGGGACAGGGGAAAATGGCTACACCTTC.

V usage is TRBV7-9 and J usage is TRBJ2-3, with 9 bases lining up with TRBD1. The length of the CDR3 is 15 residues. Germline lookup yields CDR1 SEHNR and CDR2 FQNEAQ (reference sequence). V lost 4 bases and J lost 5; bases outside the gene matches: 7. In DNA form, the CDR3 reads TGTGCCAGCAGCTCAACAGGGGGCGGGGGAGATACGCAGTATTTT. It translates to CASSSTGGGGDTQYF.

The sample holds one count of this clone. The chain couples TRBV7-3 to TRBJ2-2; tentatively, D is TRBD2 (5 bases). The CDR3 contains 15 residues. Trimming stripped 2 bases from V and 1 base from J, with 8 bases between. Germline V gene sequence: CDR1 SGHTA, CDR2 FQGTGA. The CDR3 region has the DNA TGTGCCAGCAGCTTAGATAGCGTGAACACCGGGGAGCTGTTTTTT. The encoded protein is CASSLDSVNTGELFF.

The rearrangement joins TRBV19 to TRBJ1-1; 7 nucleotides agree with TRBD1. In germline, CDR1 is LNHDA, CDR2 SQIVND (reference sequence). V lost 6 bases and J lost 4; bases outside the gene matches: 8. The CDR3 extends over 14 amino acids. The CDR3 region has the DNA TGTGCCAGTAGCATGACAGGGACGAGCACTGAAGCTTTCTTT. It specifies CASSMTGTSTEAFF.

This clone was counted a single time. The genes are TRBV19 and TRBJ1-2; 10 bases agree with TRBD1. The germline V gene has CDR1 LNHDA and CDR2 SQIVND (reference sequence). The CDR3 runs 15 residues. Trimming took 5 bases from V and 4 from J; bases not matched to a gene: 7. The DNA of the CDR3 is TGTGCCAGTAGTGGCGGGACAGGGGTTCGCTATGGCTACACCTTC. It is translated as CASSGGTGVRYGYTF.